The text below deals with one TCR beta chain. The antigen remains unidentified. The germline CDR1 and CDR2 sequences are SNHLY and FYNNEI. CDR3 length equals 14 residues. The data are from a study of CXCR3-negative and CXCR3-positive naive CD8 T cells. Whole-study context: Across all libraries, TRB reads numbered about 135 million, with about 1.5 +/- 0.3 million in each library. General study findings and limits: Both naive subsets showed comparably high diversity, and memory CD8+ cells showed much lower diversity. With respect to TRBV-TRBJ usage, naive CXCR3-negative and CXCR3-positive cells were similar; memory differed. The study inferred TCR strength from TRB CDR3 properties and found comparable surface CD5 between naive subsets.

UMI-labeled 5' RACE yielded the TRB cDNA libraries. TCRdb re-called the 5' RACE reads and shows each CDR3 protein once, DNA omitted. This specimen shows fewer than 60,000 distinct CDR3 sequences; the ten leading clones hold 20%. The chain recombines TRBV2 with TRBJ2-7. Sequencing used memory CD8+ T cells from blood. This clonotype originated in a human donor in good health. Some clones in this sample may be carry-over from other donors' samples. The CDR3 spells CASMSDGGLYEQYF.